The next 5 T cell receptor beta chains were all read from a single sample in a study of OX40 agonist ivuxolimab in advanced cancers. Only in-frame clones appear in the TCRdb table, and some are missing; sequencing was by immunoSEQ multiplex PCR. The top ten hold 5% to 7% of the sample, which has about 50,000 clones, around 90% seen once. Here the sequenced sample was CD4+ or CD8+ T cells sorted from blood, taken in a trial of the OX40 agonist ivuxolimab. Every receptor here comes from an adult with an advanced solid tumor such as melanoma, head and neck, liver or kidney cancer.

The chain has TRBV5-6 and TRBJ1-2; the D gene is possibly TRBD1 (5 bases). V was shortened by 6 bases and J by 4 bases, with 13 bases between the two germline ends. The germline V gene encodes CDR1 SGHDT and CDR2 YYEEEE. This CDR3 region has 13 residues. The CDR3: CASKRRGGYGYTF. In DNA, the CDR3 is TGTGCCAGCAAACGGAGGGGAGGCTATGGCTACACCTTC.

This chain connects TRBV29-1 to TRBJ2-2; D assignment may be TRBD1 or TRBD2 (5 bases each). This CDR3 spans 14 amino acids. Trimming pared 7 bases from V and 6 bases from J, leaving 18 bases between. Germline loops: CDR1 SQVTM, CDR2 ANQGSEA. As DNA, the CDR3 is TGCAGCGCAAAGCCGGGGTTGGGGGCCGGGGAGCTGTTTTTT. Translating it yields CSAKPGLGAGELFF.

In its sample, this clone was seen once. This chain links TRBV19 with TRBJ1-1, with D hard to call. The V end lost 5 bases, the J end lost 5 bases, and 12 bases lay between the germline ends. Germline lookup yields CDR1 LNHDA and CDR2 SQIVND (reference sequence). The CDR3 sequence is 13 residues long. CDR3 nucleotides: TGTGCCAGTAGTTTTTCCCCGGGAACTGAAGCTTTCTTT. This sequence encodes CASSFSPGTEAFF.

The chain has TRBV6-5 and TRBJ1-2, with 9 bases fitting TRBD1. This CDR3 contains 15 residues. The trim removed 0 bases at V and 8 bases at J, leaving 7 bases unmatched. CDR1 is MNHEY and CDR2 is SVGAGI in the germline V gene. The CDR3 DNA reads TGTGCCAGCAGTTACTCGATTACAGGGGGCAGAGGCTACACCTTC. This sequence encodes CASSYSITGGRGYTF.

This chain uses TRBV4-3 with TRBJ2-1; 13 positions match TRBD2. CDR1 LGHNA and CDR2 YSLEER come from the germline V gene. V gave up 1 base and J gave up 9 bases; unmatched junction bases: 6. The CDR3 is 16 amino acids. The CDR3 sequence is CASSQVSGLAGVEQFF. The CDR3 nucleotides read TGCGCCAGCAGCCAAGTCAGCGGACTAGCGGGAGTTGAGCAGTTCTTC.